This T cell receptor beta chain was sequenced during a study of shared clonotypes between healthy human individuals. Study-wide results and limits: The naive CD4 repertoires of several donors were compared, and about 5% of clonotypes were shared.

Clones were read by immunoSEQ multiplex PCR, and TCRdb kept only the in-frame ones, dropping some. The table lists fewer than 400,000 clones, roughly 70% of them singletons, with 9% to 12% in the top ten. Adults of Caucasian background living in Nashville, Tennessee made up all donors. About this clone: As yet, its antigen is unknown.

The receptor was isolated from a man in his thirties or forties in good health. The sample consisted of memory CD4+ T cells sorted from blood. Subset: CD45RA-negative fraction.

The chain's CDR3 is CASSTGSGANVLTF. CDR3 nucleotide sequence: TGTGCCAGCTCCACAGGGTCTGGGGCCAACGTCCTGACTTTC. The chain carries TRBV27 and TRBJ2-6, with D possibly TRBD1 on 6 matching bases. The CDR3 has 14 amino acids. Per the germline V gene, CDR1 is MNHEY and CDR2 is SMNVEV (reference sequence). V was clipped by 8 bases and J by 1 base, with 9 bases between them.